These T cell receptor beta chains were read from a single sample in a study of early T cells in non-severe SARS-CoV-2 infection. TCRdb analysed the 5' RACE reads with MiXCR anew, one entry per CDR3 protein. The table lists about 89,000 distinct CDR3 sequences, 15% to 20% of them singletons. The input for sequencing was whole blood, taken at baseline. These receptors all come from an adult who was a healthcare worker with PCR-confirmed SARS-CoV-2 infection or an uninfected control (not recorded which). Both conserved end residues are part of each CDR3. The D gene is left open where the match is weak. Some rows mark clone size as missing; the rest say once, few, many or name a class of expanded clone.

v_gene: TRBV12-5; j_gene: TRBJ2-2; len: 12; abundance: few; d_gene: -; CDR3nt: TGTGCTAGTGGTTCTGTGCCCGGGGAGCTGTTTTTT; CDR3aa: CASGSVPGELFF
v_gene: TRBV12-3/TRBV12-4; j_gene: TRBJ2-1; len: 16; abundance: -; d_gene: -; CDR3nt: TGTGCCAGCAGTTTTGAGGGGGCACTAGCACCAAATGAGCAGTTCTTC; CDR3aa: CASSFEGALAPNEQFF
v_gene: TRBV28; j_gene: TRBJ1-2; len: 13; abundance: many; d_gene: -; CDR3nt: TGTGCCAGCACCCGGGACGGAAGCTATGGCTACACCTTC; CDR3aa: CASTRDGSYGYTF
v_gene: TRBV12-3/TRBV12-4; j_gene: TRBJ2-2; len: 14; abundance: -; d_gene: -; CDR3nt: TGTGCCAGCAGTTTAGGTGGGGACACCGGGGAGCTGTTTTTT; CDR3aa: CASSLGGDTGELFF
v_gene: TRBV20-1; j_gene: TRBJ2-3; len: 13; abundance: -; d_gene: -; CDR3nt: TGCAGTGCTAGCGGGACCGAAACAGATACGCAGTATTTC; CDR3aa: CSASGTETDTQYF
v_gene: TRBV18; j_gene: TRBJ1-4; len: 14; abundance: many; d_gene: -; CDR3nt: TGTGCCAGCTCACCGGCAGGTTTAAATGAAAAACTGTTTTTT; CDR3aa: CASSPAGLNEKLFF
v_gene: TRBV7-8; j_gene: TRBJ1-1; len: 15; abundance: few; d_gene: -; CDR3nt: TGTGCCAGCTACACTTCCCGAGGGATGAACACTGAAGCTTTCTTT; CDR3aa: CASYTSRGMNTEAFF
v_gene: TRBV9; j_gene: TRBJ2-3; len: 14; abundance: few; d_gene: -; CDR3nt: TGTGCCAGCAGCGTGGGGACCTGGAGAGATACGCAGTATTTT; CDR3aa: CASSVGTWRDTQYF
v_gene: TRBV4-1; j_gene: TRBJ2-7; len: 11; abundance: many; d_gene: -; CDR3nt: TGCGCCAGCAGGGGGGGGCGGGAGCAGTACTTC; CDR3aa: CASRGGREQYF
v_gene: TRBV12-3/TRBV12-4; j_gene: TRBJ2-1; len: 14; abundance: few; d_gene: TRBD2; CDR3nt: TGTGCCAGCAGTCGGACCGGGAGGGGTAATGAGCAGTTCTTC; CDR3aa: CASSRTGRGNEQFF
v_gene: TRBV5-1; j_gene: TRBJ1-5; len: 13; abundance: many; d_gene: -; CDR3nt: TGCGCCAGCAGCTTGTTAGGGGATCAGCCCCAGCATTTT; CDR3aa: CASSLLGDQPQHF
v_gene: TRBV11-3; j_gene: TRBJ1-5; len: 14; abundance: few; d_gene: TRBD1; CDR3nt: TGTGCCAGCAGTCACCTCAGGGGGCGTCAGCCCCAGCATTTT; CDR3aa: CASSHLRGRQPQHF
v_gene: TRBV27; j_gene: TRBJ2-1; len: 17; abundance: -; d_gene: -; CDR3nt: TGTGCCAGCAGTTTAGAAAATGGGGCTAGCTCCTACAATGAGCAGTTCTTC; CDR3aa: CASSLENGASSYNEQFF
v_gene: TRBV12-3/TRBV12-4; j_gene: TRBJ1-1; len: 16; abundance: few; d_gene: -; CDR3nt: TGTGCCAGCAGTCCGGGAGGGGTACTCTTGGGGACTGAAGCTTTCTTT; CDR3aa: CASSPGGVLLGTEAFF
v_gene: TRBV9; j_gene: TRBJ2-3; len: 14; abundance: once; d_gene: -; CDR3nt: TGTGCCAGCAGCGTAGGCCTGGGCACAGATACGCAGTATTTT; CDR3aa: CASSVGLGTDTQYF
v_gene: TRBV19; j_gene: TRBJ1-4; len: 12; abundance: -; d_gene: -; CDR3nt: TGTGCCAGTAGTATAGTGAAAGAAAAACTGTTTTTT; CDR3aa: CASSIVKEKLFF
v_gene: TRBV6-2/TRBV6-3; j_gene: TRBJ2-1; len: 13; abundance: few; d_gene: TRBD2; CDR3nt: TGTGCCGGAGGACTAGCGGGACACAATGAGCAGTTCTTC; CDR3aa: CAGGLAGHNEQFF